This is a list of T cell receptor beta chains from one sample in a study of CD8+CD57+ T cells in acquired aplastic anemia. TCRdb analysed the reads with MiXCR anew, one entry per CDR3 protein. This sample has approximately 470,000 distinct CDR3 sequences; over 25% occur once, and the top ten carry less than 0.85%. Material: sorted CD4+, CD8+, or CD8+CD57+ T cells (not recorded which) from PBMCs. The receptor source for this set is a human donor with aplastic anemia. Each CDR3 is given with its conserved first and last residue. The D gene is left open where the match is weak. Clone size appears in some rows only: once, few, many, or a class for an expanded clone.

abundance: -
v_gene: TRBV11-2
j_gene: TRBJ1-5
d_gene: TRBD1
CDR3nt: TGTGCCAGCAGTTTTGGGCCTGACAGGGGGGGTGGTCAGCCCCAGCATTTT
CDR3aa: CASSFGPDRGGGQPQHF

abundance: -
v_gene: TRBV5-5
j_gene: TRBJ2-2
d_gene: -
CDR3nt: TGTGCCAGCAGCTTAGCCCGGGTGAACACCGGGGAGCTGTTTTTT
CDR3aa: CASSLARVNTGELFF

abundance: many
v_gene: TRBV7-2
j_gene: TRBJ2-5
d_gene: -
CDR3nt: TGTGCCAGCAGCTTAGAATGGGAGACCCAGTACTTC
CDR3aa: CASSLEWETQYF

abundance: -
v_gene: TRBV5-8
j_gene: TRBJ2-5
d_gene: -
CDR3nt: TGTGCCAGCAGCTTCTCACAAGAGACCCAGTACTTC
CDR3aa: CASSFSQETQYF

abundance: many
v_gene: TRBV7-8
j_gene: TRBJ1-2
d_gene: -
CDR3nt: TGTGCCAGCGGCCGGCCCCTCTATGGCTACACCTTC
CDR3aa: CASGRPLYGYTF

abundance: few
v_gene: TRBV9
j_gene: TRBJ2-7
d_gene: TRBD2
CDR3nt: TGTGCCAGCAGCGGACTAGCAATGCACGAGCAGTACTTC
CDR3aa: CASSGLAMHEQYF

abundance: once
v_gene: TRBV20-1
j_gene: TRBJ2-7
d_gene: TRBD1
CDR3nt: TGCAGTGCCAAGGGACAGGGACGGCAGTACTTC
CDR3aa: CSAKGQGRQYF

abundance: many
v_gene: TRBV11-2
j_gene: TRBJ2-1
d_gene: TRBD2
CDR3nt: TGTGCCAGCAGCGTTCGACTAGCGGGAGCGACCAATGAGCAGTTCTTC
CDR3aa: CASSVRLAGATNEQFF

abundance: few
v_gene: TRBV5-1
j_gene: TRBJ1-4
d_gene: TRBD1
CDR3nt: TGCGCCAGCAGCTTGGACAGGGGCACTTCAACTAATGAAAAACTGTTTTTT
CDR3aa: CASSLDRGTSTNEKLFF

abundance: -
v_gene: TRBV9
j_gene: TRBJ1-6
d_gene: -
CDR3nt: TGTGCCAGCAGCGAGGGTTTTAGTAATTCACCCCTCCACTTT
CDR3aa: CASSEGFSNSPLHF

abundance: few
v_gene: TRBV12-3/TRBV12-4
j_gene: TRBJ2-7
d_gene: -
CDR3nt: TGTGCCAGCAGTTTAGCCCGGGTAACCGAGCAGTACTTC
CDR3aa: CASSLARVTEQYF

abundance: -
v_gene: TRBV7-3
j_gene: TRBJ2-5
d_gene: TRBD2
CDR3nt: TGTGCCAGCAGCTCGATAGCGGGGGGGGACCAAGAGACCCAGTACTTC
CDR3aa: CASSSIAGGDQETQYF

abundance: -
v_gene: TRBV10-3
j_gene: TRBJ1-5
d_gene: TRBD1
CDR3nt: TGTGCCAGCATACAGGGGGTCGTGGAGACCCAGCATTTT
CDR3aa: CASIQGVVETQHF

abundance: -
v_gene: TRBV25-1
j_gene: TRBJ2-2
d_gene: -
CDR3nt: TGTGCCAGCAGTGAAACAGACTACACCGGGGAGCTGTTTTTT
CDR3aa: CASSETDYTGELFF

abundance: few
v_gene: TRBV19
j_gene: TRBJ2-1
d_gene: -
CDR3nt: TGTGCCAGTAGCCGCGGGTCGGGGGAGCAGTTCTTC
CDR3aa: CASSRGSGEQFF

abundance: -
v_gene: TRBV19
j_gene: TRBJ2-7
d_gene: -
CDR3nt: TGTGCCAGTAGTAGGGGCAGGGGCGAGCAGTACTTC
CDR3aa: CASSRGRGEQYF

abundance: -
v_gene: TRBV10-3
j_gene: TRBJ1-4
d_gene: -
CDR3nt: TGTGCCATCAGTGAGGTCAGCGGGGTTAATGAAAGACTGTTTTTT
CDR3aa: CAISEVSGVNERLFF

abundance: few
v_gene: TRBV20-1
j_gene: TRBJ2-2
d_gene: -
CDR3nt: TGCAGTGCTAGTAAGGGATACACCGGGGAGCTGTTTTTT
CDR3aa: CSASKGYTGELFF

abundance: few
v_gene: TRBV5-1
j_gene: TRBJ2-2
d_gene: -
CDR3nt: TGCGCCAGTCGTACGGCCAGCCCCCGGGAGCTGTTTTTT
CDR3aa: CASRTASPRELFF

abundance: -
v_gene: TRBV4-2
j_gene: TRBJ2-2
d_gene: TRBD2
CDR3nt: TGTGCCAGCAGCCAGAATGGGGTAGCGGGGGCCTCGAACACCGGGGAGCTGTTTTTT
CDR3aa: CASSQNGVAGASNTGELFF

abundance: -
v_gene: TRBV19
j_gene: TRBJ1-5
d_gene: -
CDR3nt: TGTGCTAGAGATACTGGACAGTTGAATCAGCCCCAGCATTTT
CDR3aa: CARDTGQLNQPQHF

abundance: many
v_gene: TRBV19
j_gene: TRBJ1-2
d_gene: TRBD1
CDR3nt: TGTGCCAGTAGCCGGACAGGGAATGGCTACACCTTC
CDR3aa: CASSRTGNGYTF

abundance: -
v_gene: TRBV5-1
j_gene: TRBJ1-2
d_gene: TRBD1
CDR3nt: TGCGCCAGCAGCTCCGGACAGGGTAATGGCTACACCTTC
CDR3aa: CASSSGQGNGYTF

abundance: few
v_gene: TRBV20-1
j_gene: TRBJ1-2
d_gene: TRBD1
CDR3nt: TGCAGTGCTAGAGATCCCGGACAGGTGCCCAAACGAGCTAACTATGGCTACACCTTC
CDR3aa: CSARDPGQVPKRANYGYTF

abundance: many
v_gene: TRBV20-1
j_gene: TRBJ1-3
d_gene: -
CDR3nt: TGCAGTGCCACAGGGATCTCTGGAAACACCATATATTTT
CDR3aa: CSATGISGNTIYF

abundance: -
v_gene: TRBV6-1
j_gene: TRBJ1-2
d_gene: -
CDR3nt: TGTGCCAGCAGTGAAGTAGGCTATGGCCACACCTTC
CDR3aa: CASSEVGYGHTF

abundance: many
v_gene: TRBV2
j_gene: TRBJ1-1
d_gene: TRBD1
CDR3nt: TGTGCCAGCAGAGAACAGGGGGCTGACACTGAAGCTTTCTTT
CDR3aa: CASREQGADTEAFF

abundance: few
v_gene: TRBV6-1
j_gene: TRBJ1-6
d_gene: TRBD1
CDR3nt: TGTGCCAGCAACGACCTCAAGACAGGGGATTCACCCCTCCACTTT
CDR3aa: CASNDLKTGDSPLHF

abundance: few
v_gene: TRBV18
j_gene: TRBJ1-2
d_gene: TRBD1
CDR3nt: TGTGCCAGCTCAAGGGACAGGGGAGGTAGCTACACCTTC
CDR3aa: CASSRDRGGSYTF

abundance: few
v_gene: TRBV6-1
j_gene: TRBJ2-3
d_gene: -
CDR3nt: TGTGCCAGCAGTGACAGGGCAAGAGATACGCAGTATTTT
CDR3aa: CASSDRARDTQYF

abundance: once
v_gene: TRBV2
j_gene: TRBJ2-5
d_gene: -
CDR3nt: TGTGCCAGCACAACTCAGGGGCGAGAGACCCAGTACTTC
CDR3aa: CASTTQGRETQYF

abundance: few
v_gene: TRBV9
j_gene: TRBJ2-2
d_gene: -
CDR3nt: TGTGCCAGCAGCTTAGACTCCCTTCTGGACACCGGGGAGCTGTTTTTT
CDR3aa: CASSLDSLLDTGELFF

abundance: many
v_gene: TRBV15
j_gene: TRBJ2-7
d_gene: -
CDR3nt: TGTGCCACCAGCAGAGCAGGTCCGGACGAGCAGTACTTC
CDR3aa: CATSRAGPDEQYF

abundance: many
v_gene: TRBV2
j_gene: TRBJ1-6
d_gene: -
CDR3nt: TGTGCCACCCTCCCAACCCAGGGGAATAATTCACCCCTCCACTTT
CDR3aa: CATLPTQGNNSPLHF

abundance: -
v_gene: TRBV6-2/TRBV6-3
j_gene: TRBJ2-7
d_gene: TRBD1
CDR3nt: TGTGCCAGTACAGGGGGCAATACCTACGAGCAGTACTTC
CDR3aa: CASTGGNTYEQYF

abundance: -
v_gene: TRBV14
j_gene: TRBJ1-1
d_gene: -
CDR3nt: TGTGCCAGCAGCCAAGCTTTCGGGACTGAAGCTTTCTTT
CDR3aa: CASSQAFGTEAFF

abundance: once
v_gene: TRBV20-1
j_gene: TRBJ2-5
d_gene: TRBD2
CDR3nt: TGCAGTGCTAGAGATACGGCTAGCGGGGGGTGGTATCAAGAGACCCAGTACTTC
CDR3aa: CSARDTASGGWYQETQYF

abundance: many
v_gene: TRBV25-1
j_gene: TRBJ2-7
d_gene: -
CDR3nt: TGTGCCAGCAGTGACCCCCGGGACAACTACGAGCAGTACTTC
CDR3aa: CASSDPRDNYEQYF

abundance: -
v_gene: TRBV10-2
j_gene: TRBJ2-1
d_gene: TRBD2
CDR3nt: TGCGCCAGCAGCCTACCCCTCGGGGCGGGAGGGTACAATGAGCAGTTCTTC
CDR3aa: CASSLPLGAGGYNEQFF

abundance: many
v_gene: TRBV10-3
j_gene: TRBJ1-1
d_gene: TRBD1
CDR3nt: TGTGCCATCAGTGACCCTACAGGGGGCACTGAAGCTTTCTTT
CDR3aa: CAISDPTGGTEAFF

abundance: many
v_gene: TRBV11-2
j_gene: TRBJ2-7
d_gene: -
CDR3nt: TGTGCCAGCAGCCGACGGGAGGGGGTAGGGACAGACCCCTACGAGCAGTACTTC
CDR3aa: CASSRREGVGTDPYEQYF

abundance: -
v_gene: TRBV19
j_gene: TRBJ2-6
d_gene: -
CDR3nt: TGTGCCAGTAGTAAATTACAGGGCTCTGGGGCCAACGTCCTGACTTTC
CDR3aa: CASSKLQGSGANVLTF

abundance: many
v_gene: TRBV19
j_gene: TRBJ2-1
d_gene: -
CDR3nt: TGTGCCAGTAGTATGGGGCGAGTCAATGAGCAGTTCTTC
CDR3aa: CASSMGRVNEQFF

abundance: many
v_gene: TRBV5-1
j_gene: TRBJ1-1
d_gene: -
CDR3nt: TGCGCCAGCAGCTTGGACGGGATGAACACTGAAGCTTTCTTT
CDR3aa: CASSLDGMNTEAFF

abundance: many
v_gene: TRBV29-1
j_gene: TRBJ2-5
d_gene: TRBD1
CDR3nt: TGCAGCGTTGAACCTCCGGACAGGGTCGGGGAGACCCAGTACTTC
CDR3aa: CSVEPPDRVGETQYF

abundance: few
v_gene: TRBV6-1
j_gene: TRBJ2-2
d_gene: -
CDR3nt: TGTGCCAGCGAGGATACCGGGGAGCTGTTTTTT
CDR3aa: CASEDTGELFF

abundance: many
v_gene: TRBV6-5
j_gene: TRBJ1-2
d_gene: -
CDR3nt: TGTGCCAGCAGTTACCTAGGAGGCTACACCTTC
CDR3aa: CASSYLGGYTF

abundance: -
v_gene: TRBV24-1
j_gene: TRBJ1-6
d_gene: TRBD1
CDR3nt: TGTGCCACCAGTTTATCGGGACAGATCCCTAATTCACCCCTCCACTTT
CDR3aa: CATSLSGQIPNSPLHF

abundance: -
v_gene: TRBV15
j_gene: TRBJ1-2
d_gene: -
CDR3nt: TGTGCCACCAGCAGAATGGTGGTTACAGAGTCCTATGGCTACACCTTC
CDR3aa: CATSRMVVTESYGYTF

abundance: -
v_gene: TRBV10-2
j_gene: TRBJ1-6
d_gene: TRBD1
CDR3nt: TGCGCCAGCAGAGCCGGGACAGGGGGTTCACCCCTCCACTTT
CDR3aa: CASRAGTGGSPLHF

abundance: -
v_gene: TRBV20-1
j_gene: TRBJ2-3
d_gene: TRBD2
CDR3nt: TGCAGTGCCCGAGCGGGGGATACGCAGTATTTT
CDR3aa: CSARAGDTQYF